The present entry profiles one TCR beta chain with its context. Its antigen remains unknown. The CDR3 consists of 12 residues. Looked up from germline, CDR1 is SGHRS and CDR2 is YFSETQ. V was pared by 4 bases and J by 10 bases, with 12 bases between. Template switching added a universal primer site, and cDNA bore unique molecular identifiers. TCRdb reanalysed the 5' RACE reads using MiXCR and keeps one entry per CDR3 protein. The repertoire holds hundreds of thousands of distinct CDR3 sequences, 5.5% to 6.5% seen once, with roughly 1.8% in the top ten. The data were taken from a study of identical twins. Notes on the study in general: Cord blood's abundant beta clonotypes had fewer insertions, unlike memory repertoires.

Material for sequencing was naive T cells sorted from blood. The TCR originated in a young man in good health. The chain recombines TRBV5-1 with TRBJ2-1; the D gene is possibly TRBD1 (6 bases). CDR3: CASSKDRLEQFF. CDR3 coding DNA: TGCGCCAGCAGCAAGGACAGACTAGAGCAGTTCTTC.